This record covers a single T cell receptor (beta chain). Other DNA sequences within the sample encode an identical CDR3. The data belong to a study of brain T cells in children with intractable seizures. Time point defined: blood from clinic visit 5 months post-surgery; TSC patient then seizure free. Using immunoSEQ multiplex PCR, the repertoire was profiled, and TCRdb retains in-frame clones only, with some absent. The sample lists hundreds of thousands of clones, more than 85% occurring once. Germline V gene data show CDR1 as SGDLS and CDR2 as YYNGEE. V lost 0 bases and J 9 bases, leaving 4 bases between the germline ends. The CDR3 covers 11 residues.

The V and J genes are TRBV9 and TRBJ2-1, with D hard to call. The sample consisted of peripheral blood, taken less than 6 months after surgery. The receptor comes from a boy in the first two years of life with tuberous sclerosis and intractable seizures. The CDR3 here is CASSVGGEQFF. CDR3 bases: TGTGCCAGCAGCGTAGGTGGTGAGCAGTTCTTC.